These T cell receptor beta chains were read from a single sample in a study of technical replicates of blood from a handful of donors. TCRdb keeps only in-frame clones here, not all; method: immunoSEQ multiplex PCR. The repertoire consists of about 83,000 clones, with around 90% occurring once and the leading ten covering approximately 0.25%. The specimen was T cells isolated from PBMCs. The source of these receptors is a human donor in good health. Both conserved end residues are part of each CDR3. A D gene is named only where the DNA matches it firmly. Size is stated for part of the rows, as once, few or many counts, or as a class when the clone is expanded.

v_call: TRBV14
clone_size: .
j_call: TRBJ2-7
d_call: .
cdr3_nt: TGTGCCAGCAGCCAGTATAAGATTGCGAGCTCCTACGAGCAGTACTTC
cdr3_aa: CASSQYKIASSYEQYF

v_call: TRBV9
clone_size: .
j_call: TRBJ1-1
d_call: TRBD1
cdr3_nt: TGTGCCAGCAGCGACCGACAGGGGTTGAACACTGAAGCTTTCTTT
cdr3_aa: CASSDRQGLNTEAFF

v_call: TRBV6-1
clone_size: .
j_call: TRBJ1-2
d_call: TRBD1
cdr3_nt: TGTGCCAGCAGTGAAACCCAGGGGGCCCTCACCGATTATGGCTACACCTTC
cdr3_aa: CASSETQGALTDYGYTF

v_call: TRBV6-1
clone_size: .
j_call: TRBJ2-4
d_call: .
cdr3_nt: TGTGCCAGCAGTGAATGGATTCAGGGGGGCGTTCAGTACTTC
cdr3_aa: CASSEWIQGGVQYF

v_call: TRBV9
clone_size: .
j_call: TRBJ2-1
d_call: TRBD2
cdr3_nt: TGTGCCAGCAGCGTATTACTAGCGGGGGCGGGGGGTGAGCAGTTCTTC
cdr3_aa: CASSVLLAGAGGEQFF

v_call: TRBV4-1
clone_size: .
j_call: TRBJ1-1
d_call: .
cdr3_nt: TGCGCCAGCAGCCAAGATCAGATGCCTGAAGCTTTCTTT
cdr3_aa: CASSQDQMPEAFF

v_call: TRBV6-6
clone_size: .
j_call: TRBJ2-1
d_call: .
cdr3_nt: TGTGCCAGCAGCCTGGCCCGTGACTACAATGAGCAGTTCTTC
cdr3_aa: CASSLARDYNEQFF

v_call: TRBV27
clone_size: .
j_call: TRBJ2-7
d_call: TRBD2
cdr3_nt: TGTGCCAGCGGTCCTAGCGGGAGGGCCCACGAGCAGTACTTC
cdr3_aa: CASGPSGRAHEQYF

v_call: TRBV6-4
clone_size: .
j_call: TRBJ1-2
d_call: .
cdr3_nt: TGTGCCAGCAGTGACCCACAGGAGCTTAAGGACCCGGGGGACTATGGCTACACCTTC
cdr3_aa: CASSDPQELKDPGDYGYTF

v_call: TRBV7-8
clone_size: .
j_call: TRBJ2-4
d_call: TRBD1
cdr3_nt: TGTGCCAGCAGCCGGACAGGGTCGGCCAAAAACATTCAGTACTTC
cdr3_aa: CASSRTGSAKNIQYF

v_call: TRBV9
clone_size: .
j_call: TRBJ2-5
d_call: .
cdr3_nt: TGTGCCAGCAGCGTAGTTGATCGCGTCGGAGAGACCCAGTACTTC
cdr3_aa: CASSVVDRVGETQYF

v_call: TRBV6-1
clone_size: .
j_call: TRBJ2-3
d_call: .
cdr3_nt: TGTGCCAGCAGTGACAGTTCCAGCACAGATACGCAGTATTTT
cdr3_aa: CASSDSSSTDTQYF

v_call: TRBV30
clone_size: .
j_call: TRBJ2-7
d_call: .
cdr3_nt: TGTGCCTGGAGTGGGGGAGGCAAGGGTTTTTTGTCCTACGAGCAGTACTTC
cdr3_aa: CAWSGGGKGFLSYEQYF

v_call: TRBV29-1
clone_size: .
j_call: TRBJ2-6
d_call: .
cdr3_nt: TGCAGCGTTGAGAGCTCTGGGGCCAACGTCCTGACTTTC
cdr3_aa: CSVESSGANVLTF

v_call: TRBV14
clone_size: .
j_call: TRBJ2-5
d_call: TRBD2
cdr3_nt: TGTGCCAGCAGCCAAGTCGGGAGGGGAGGGGAGACCCAGTACTTC
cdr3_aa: CASSQVGRGGETQYF

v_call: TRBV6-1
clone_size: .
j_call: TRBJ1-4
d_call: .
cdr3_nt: TGTGCCAGCAGTGAAAATGCGCGTCACCTCAATGAAAAACTGTTTTTT
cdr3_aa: CASSENARHLNEKLFF

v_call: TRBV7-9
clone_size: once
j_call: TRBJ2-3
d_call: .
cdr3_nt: TGTGCCAGCAGGTTCAGCGGCCCCAGCACAGATACGCAGTATTTT
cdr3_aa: CASRFSGPSTDTQYF

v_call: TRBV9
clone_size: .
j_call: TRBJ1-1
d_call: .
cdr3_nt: TGTGCCAGCAGCGTAGCAGCGCGGAACACTGAAGCTTTCTTT
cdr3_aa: CASSVAARNTEAFF

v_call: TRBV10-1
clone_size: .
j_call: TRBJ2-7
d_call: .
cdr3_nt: TGCGCCAGCAGTGAGGGTATAGGGGACGAGCAGTACTTC
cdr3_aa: CASSEGIGDEQYF

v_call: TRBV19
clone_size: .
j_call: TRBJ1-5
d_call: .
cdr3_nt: TGTGCCAGTAGTATCGGGGAGTATCAGCCCCAGCATTTT
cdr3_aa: CASSIGEYQPQHF

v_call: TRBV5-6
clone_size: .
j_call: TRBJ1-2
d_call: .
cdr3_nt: TGTGCCAGCAGCTACAAAGCTAACTATGGCTACACCTTC
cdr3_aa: CASSYKANYGYTF

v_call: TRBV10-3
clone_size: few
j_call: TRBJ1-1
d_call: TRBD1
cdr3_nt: TGTGCCATCAGTGGGACAGGGGAAGTGGCTTTCTTT
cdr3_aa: CAISGTGEVAFF

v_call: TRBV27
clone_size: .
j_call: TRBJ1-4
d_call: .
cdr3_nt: TGTGCCAGCAGTTTAGGCTGGGAGTTGGAGGGTGAAAAACTGTTTTTT
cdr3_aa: CASSLGWELEGEKLFF

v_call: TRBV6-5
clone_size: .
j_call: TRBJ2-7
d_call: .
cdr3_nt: TGTGCCAGCAGGCTGGGGACTTTCCTGGACGAGCAGTACTTC
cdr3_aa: CASRLGTFLDEQYF

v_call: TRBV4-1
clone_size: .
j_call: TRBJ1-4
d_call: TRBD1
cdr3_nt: TGCGCCAGCAGCCGGGACAGGCGGGCTAATGAAAAACTGTTTTTT
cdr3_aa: CASSRDRRANEKLFF

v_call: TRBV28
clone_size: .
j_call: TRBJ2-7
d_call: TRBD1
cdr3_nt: TGTGCCAGCAGTTCGACAGGGGGCGCCCGGTTCTACGAGCAGTACTTC
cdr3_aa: CASSSTGGARFYEQYF

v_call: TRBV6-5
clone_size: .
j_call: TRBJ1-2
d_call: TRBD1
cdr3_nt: TGTGCCAGCAGACGCACCGGGACAGACTATGGCTACACCTTC
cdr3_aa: CASRRTGTDYGYTF

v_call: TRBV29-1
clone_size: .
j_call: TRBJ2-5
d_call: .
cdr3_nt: TGCAGCGTTGCGGTGACTCTCAGAGAGACCCAGTACTTC
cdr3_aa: CSVAVTLRETQYF